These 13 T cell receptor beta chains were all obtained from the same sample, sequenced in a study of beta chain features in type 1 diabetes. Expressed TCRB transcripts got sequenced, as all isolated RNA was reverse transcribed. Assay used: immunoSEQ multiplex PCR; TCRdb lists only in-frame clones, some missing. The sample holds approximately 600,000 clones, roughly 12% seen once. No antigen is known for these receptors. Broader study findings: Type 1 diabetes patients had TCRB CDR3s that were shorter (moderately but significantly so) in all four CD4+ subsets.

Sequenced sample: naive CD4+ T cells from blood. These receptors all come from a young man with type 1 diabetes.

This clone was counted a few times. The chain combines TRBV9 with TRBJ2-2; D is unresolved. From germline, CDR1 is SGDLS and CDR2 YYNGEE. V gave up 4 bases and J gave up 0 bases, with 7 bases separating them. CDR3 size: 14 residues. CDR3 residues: CASSRATNTGELFF. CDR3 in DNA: TGTGCCAGCAGCCGGGCGACGAACACCGGGGAGCTGTTTTTT.

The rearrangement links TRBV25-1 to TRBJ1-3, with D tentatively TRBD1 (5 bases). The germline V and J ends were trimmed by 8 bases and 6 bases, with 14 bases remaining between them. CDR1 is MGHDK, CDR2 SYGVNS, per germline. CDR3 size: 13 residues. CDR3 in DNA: TGTGCCAGCGGGTCGCCGGGGGTAAACACCATATATTTT. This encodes CASGSPGVNTIYF.

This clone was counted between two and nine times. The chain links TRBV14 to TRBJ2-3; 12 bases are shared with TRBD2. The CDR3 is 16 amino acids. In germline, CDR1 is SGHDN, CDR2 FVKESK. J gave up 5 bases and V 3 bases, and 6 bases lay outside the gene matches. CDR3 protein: CASSHVTSGGRDTQYF. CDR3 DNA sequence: TGTGCCAGCAGCCATGTGACTAGCGGGGGCAGAGATACGCAGTATTTT.

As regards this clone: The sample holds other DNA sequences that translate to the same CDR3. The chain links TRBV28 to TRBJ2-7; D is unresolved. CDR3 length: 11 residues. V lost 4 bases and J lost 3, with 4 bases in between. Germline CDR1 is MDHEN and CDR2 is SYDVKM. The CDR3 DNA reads TGTGCCAGCAGTTCCTTCTACGAGCAGTACTTC. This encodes CASSSFYEQYF.

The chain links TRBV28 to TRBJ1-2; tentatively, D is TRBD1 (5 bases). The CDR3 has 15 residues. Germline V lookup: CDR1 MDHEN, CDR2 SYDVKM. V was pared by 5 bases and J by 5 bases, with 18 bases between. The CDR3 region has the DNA TGTGCCAGCAGTCCACTATTAGGGACGGAATATGGCTACACCTTC. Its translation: CASSPLLGTEYGYTF.

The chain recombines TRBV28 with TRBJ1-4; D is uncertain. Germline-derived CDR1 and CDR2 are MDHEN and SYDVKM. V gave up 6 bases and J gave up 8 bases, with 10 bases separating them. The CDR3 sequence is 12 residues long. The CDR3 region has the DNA TGTGCCAGCAGCTTTTTAAAGGAAAAACTGTTTTTT. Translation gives CASSFLKEKLFF.

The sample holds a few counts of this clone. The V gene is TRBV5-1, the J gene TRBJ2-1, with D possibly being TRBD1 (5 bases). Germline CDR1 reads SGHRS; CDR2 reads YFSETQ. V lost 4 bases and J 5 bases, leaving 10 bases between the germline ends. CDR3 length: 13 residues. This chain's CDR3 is CASSPDTNNEQFF. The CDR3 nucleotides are TGCGCCAGCAGCCCGGACACAAACAATGAGCAGTTCTTC.

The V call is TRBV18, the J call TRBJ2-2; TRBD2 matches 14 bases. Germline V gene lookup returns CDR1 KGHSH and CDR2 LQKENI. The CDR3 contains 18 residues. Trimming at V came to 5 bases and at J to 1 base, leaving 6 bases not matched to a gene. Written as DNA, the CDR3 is TGTGCCAGCTCAATTGGGACTAGCGGGGGCCTGAACACCGGGGAGCTGTTTTTT. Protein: CASSIGTSGGLNTGELFF.

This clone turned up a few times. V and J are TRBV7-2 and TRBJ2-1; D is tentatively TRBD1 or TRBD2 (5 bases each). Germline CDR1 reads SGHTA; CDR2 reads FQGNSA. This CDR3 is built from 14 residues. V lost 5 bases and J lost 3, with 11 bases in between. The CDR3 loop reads CASSLGTDYNEQFF. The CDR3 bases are TGTGCCAGCAGCCTCGGGACCGACTACAATGAGCAGTTCTTC.

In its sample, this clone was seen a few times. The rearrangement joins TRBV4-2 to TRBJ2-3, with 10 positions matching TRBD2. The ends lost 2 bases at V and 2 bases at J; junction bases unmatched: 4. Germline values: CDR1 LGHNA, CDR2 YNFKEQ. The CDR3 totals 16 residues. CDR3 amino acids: CASSQLAGEYTDTQYF. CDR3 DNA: TGTGCCAGCAGCCAACTAGCGGGGGAGTACACAGATACGCAGTATTTT.

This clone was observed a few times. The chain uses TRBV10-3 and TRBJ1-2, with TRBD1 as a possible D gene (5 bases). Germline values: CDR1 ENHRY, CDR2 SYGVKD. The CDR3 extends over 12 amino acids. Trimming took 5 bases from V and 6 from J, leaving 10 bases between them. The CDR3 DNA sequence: TGTGCCATCAGTCTCCAGGGAAATGGCTACACCTTC. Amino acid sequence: CAISLQGNGYTF.

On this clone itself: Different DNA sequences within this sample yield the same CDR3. CDR3 loop: CASSPGTSGTYEQYF. The DNA for the CDR3 is TGTGCCAGCAGCCCCGGGACTAGCGGTACCTACGAGCAGTACTTC. The V gene is TRBV5-4, the J gene TRBJ2-7; TRBD2 aligns across 11 bases. The junction had 5 bases not matched to a gene; V was cut back by 4 bases and J by 2 bases. From germline, CDR1 is SGHNT and CDR2 YYREEE (reference sequence). CDR3 length: 15 residues.

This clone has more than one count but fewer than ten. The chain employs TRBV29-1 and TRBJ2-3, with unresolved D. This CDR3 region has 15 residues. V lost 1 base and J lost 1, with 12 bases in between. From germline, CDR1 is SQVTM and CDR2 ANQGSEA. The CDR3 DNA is TGCAGCGTTGAAGGGGCTGCGGCACGCACAGATACGCAGTATTTT. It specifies CSVEGAAARTDTQYF.